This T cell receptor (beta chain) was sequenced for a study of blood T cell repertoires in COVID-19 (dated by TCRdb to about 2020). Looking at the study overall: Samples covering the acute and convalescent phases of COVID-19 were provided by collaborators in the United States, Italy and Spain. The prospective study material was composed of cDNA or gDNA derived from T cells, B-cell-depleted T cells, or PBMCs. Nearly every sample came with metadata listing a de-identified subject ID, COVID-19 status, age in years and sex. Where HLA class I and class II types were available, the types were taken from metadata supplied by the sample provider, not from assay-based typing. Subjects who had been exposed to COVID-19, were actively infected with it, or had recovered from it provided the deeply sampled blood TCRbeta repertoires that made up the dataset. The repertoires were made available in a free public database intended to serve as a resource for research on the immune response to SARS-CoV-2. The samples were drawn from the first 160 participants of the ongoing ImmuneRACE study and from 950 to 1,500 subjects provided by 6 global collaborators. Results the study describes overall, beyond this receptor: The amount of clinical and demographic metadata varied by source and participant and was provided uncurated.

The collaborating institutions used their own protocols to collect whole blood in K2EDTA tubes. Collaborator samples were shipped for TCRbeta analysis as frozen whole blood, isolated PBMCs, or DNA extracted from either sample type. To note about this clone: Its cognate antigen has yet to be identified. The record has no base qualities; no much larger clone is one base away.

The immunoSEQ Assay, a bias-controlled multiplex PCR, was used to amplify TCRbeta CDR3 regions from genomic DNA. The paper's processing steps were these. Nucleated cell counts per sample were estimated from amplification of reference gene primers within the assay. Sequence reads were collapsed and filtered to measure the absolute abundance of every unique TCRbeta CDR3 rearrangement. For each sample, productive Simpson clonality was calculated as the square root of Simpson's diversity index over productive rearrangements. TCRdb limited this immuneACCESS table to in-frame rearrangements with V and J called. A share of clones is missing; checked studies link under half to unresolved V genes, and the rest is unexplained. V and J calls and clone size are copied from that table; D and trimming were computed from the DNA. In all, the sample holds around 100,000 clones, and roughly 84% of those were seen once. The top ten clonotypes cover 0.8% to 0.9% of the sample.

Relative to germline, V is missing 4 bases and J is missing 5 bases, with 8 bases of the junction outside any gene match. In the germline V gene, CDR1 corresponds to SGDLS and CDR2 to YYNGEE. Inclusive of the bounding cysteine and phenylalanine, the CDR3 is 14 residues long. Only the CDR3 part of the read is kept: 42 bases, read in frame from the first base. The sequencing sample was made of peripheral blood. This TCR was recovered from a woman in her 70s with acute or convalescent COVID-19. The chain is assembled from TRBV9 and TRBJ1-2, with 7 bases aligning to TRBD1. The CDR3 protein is CASSPTGDGYGYTF. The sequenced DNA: TGTGCCAGCAGCCCTACAGGGGATGGTTATGGCTACACCTTC.